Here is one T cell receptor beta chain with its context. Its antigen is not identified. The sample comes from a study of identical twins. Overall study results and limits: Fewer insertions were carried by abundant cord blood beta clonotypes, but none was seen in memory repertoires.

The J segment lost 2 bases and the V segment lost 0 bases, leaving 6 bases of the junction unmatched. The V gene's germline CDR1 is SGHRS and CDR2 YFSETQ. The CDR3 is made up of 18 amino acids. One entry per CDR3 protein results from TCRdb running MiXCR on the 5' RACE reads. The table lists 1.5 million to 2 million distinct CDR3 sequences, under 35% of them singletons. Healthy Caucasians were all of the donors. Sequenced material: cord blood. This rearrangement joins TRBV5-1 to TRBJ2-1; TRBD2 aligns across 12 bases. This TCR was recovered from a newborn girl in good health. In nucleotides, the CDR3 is TGCGCCAGCAGCTTGGCGTCTAGCGGGAGGGTCGCCTACAATGAGCAGTTCTTC. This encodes CASSLASSGRVAYNEQFF.